This TCR beta chain was obtained from a study of T cell responses to AZD1222 COVID-19 vaccine. Overall study findings and caveats: After the peak T cell response, and only then, were repertoires sampled. Per reports, nearly half of all spike-specific TCRs target regions that are unmutated in variants.

Trimming took off 5 bases at V and 2 bases at J, with 7 bases between the two ends. Germline V gene data show CDR1 as MNHEY and CDR2 as SMNVEV (reference sequence). CDR3 length equals 13 residues. Notes on this clone: Antigen specificity is unknown.

Assay: immunoSEQ multiplex PCR; the TCRdb copy retains only in-frame clones and omits some. The sample includes tens of thousands of clones, about 87% seen only once; the top ten take roughly a fifth. The chain uses TRBV27 and TRBJ2-1, with D hard to call. The sequence was collected from an adult in good health. The input for sequencing was peripheral blood, taken on day 0 of AZD1222 vaccination. The CDR3 here is CASSPPPYNEQFF. In nucleotides, the CDR3 is TGTGCCAGCAGTCCCCCCCCCTACAATGAGCAGTTCTTC.